The 28 T cell receptor beta chains below were found in one sample sequenced in a study of blood T cell repertoires in COVID-19. The data were produced by immunoSEQ multiplex PCR, yet TCRdb's version contains in-frame clones alone and is incomplete. The data contain under 35,000 clones, approximately 85% of them seen just once; the ten biggest clones take up under 20%. Sequencing input: peripheral blood. The receptors stem from a woman aged 60-75 years with active COVID-19.

V and J are TRBV1 and TRBJ2-7; no DNA check was done on the table's D call, TRBD2. TRBV1 is a pseudogene segment. This CDR3 contains 16 residues. The CDR3 loop reads CTSSQVGTSGRCEQYF. The CDR3 DNA sequence: TGCACCAGCAGCCAGGTAGGGACTAGCGGCCGATGCGAGCAGTACTTC.

The V call is TRBV30, the J call TRBJ2-2; 8 bases fit TRBD1. Looked up from germline, CDR1 is GTSNPN and CDR2 is SVGIG (reference sequence). With V trimmed by 3 bases and J by 5 bases, 11 bases remained unmatched. The CDR3 length is 16 residues. CDR3 DNA: TGTGCCTGGAGATCATTCGTCAGGGGGCGAACCGGGGAGCTGTTTTTT. Translated, it gives CAWRSFVRGRTGELFF.

The chain recombines TRBV11-2 with TRBJ2-7; 9 positions match TRBD1. The CDR3 spans 15 residues. CDR1 and CDR2 from the germline V gene are SGHAT and FQNNGV. V shed 0 bases, J shed 4 bases, and the junction held 4 bases outside the gene matches. The chain's CDR3 is CASSLDPGQGYEQYF. The CDR3 DNA reads TGTGCCAGCAGCTTAGACCCGGGACAGGGATACGAGCAGTACTTC.

The V gene is TRBV7-2, the J gene TRBJ2-3; 11 positions agree with TRBD2. The length of the CDR3 is 15 residues. From germline, CDR1 is SGHTA and CDR2 FQGNSA. The trim removed 4 bases at V and 4 bases at J, leaving 4 bases unmatched. The DNA for the CDR3 is TGTGCCAGCAGCTCTACGACTAGCGGGGCAGATACGCAGTATTTT. Amino acids: CASSSTTSGADTQYF.

The chain has TRBV28 and TRBJ2-1, with 14 bases fitting TRBD2. With 6 bases clipped from V and 7 bases from J, the junction kept 14 bases outside the gene matches. CDR1 is MDHEN and CDR2 is SYDVKM in the germline V gene. The CDR3 consists of 18 residues. The CDR3 bases are TGTGCCAGCAGGGAGCCGGGACTAGCGGGAGTTTCGAGGAATGAGCAGTTCTTC. Translation gives CASREPGLAGVSRNEQFF.

This sequence joins TRBV10-3 and TRBJ1-2, with 10 bases fitting TRBD1. V shed 2 bases, J shed 1 base, and the junction held 7 bases outside the gene matches. CDR1 ENHRY and CDR2 SYGVKD come from the germline V gene. This CDR3 comprises 17 residues. The CDR3 here is CAISENDRGPFNYGYTF. CDR3 coding DNA: TGTGCCATCAGTGAGAACGACAGGGGGCCGTTTAACTATGGCTACACCTTC.

V is TRBV24-1 and J is TRBJ2-7; D uncertain. CDR1 and CDR2 (germline): KGHDR, SFDVKD. V was trimmed by 4 bases and J by 2 bases, leaving 8 bases between them. The CDR3 is made up of 13 amino acids. The CDR3 reads CATSDPETYEQYF. The DNA of the CDR3 is TGTGCCACCAGTGACCCAGAAACCTACGAGCAGTACTTC.

The chain uses TRBV19 and TRBJ2-7, with D possibly TRBD1 on 5 matching bases. V was trimmed by 2 bases and J by 2 bases, leaving 13 bases between them. CDR1 is LNHDA and CDR2 is SQIVND in the germline V gene (reference sequence). This CDR3 contains 15 residues. The CDR3 here is CASSINGQGAYEQYF. The CDR3 nucleotides are TGTGCCAGTAGTATAAATGGGCAGGGTGCCTACGAGCAGTACTTC.

This chain uses TRBV5-1 with TRBJ2-1; TRBD1 might be the D (5 bases). V shed 4 bases and J shed 7 bases, with 15 bases lying between them. In germline, CDR1 is SGHRS, CDR2 YFSETQ. This CDR3 contains 14 residues. Here the CDR3 DNA reads TGCGCCAGCAGCCCTCGACAGCTACCGAATGAGCAGTTCTTC. This translates into CASSPRQLPNEQFF.

The rearrangement joins TRBV1 to TRBJ2-3; the table's D gene call, TRBD2, was not cross checked with the DNA. TRBV1 is a pseudogene segment. The CDR3 contains 17 residues. CDR3 protein: CTSSQHGGGKITDTQYF. CDR3 sequence (DNA): TGCACCAGCAGCCAGCATGGGGGGGGGAAAATCACAGATACGCAGTATTTT.

The rearrangement links TRBV3-1 (or the pseudogene TRBV3-2) to TRBJ1-5; 7 bases match TRBD1. CDR1 LGHDT and CDR2 YNNKEL come from the germline V gene (reference sequence). Trimming took 3 bases from V and 0 from J; bases not matched to a gene: 5. CDR3 length equals 16 residues. CDR3 amino acids: CASSHSGTDSNQPQHF. CDR3 DNA: TGTGCCAGCAGCCACTCCGGGACAGATAGCAATCAGCCCCAGCATTTT.

The V and J genes are TRBV6-5 and TRBJ2-7; 8 bases line up with TRBD2. Germline V gene lookup returns CDR1 MNHEY and CDR2 SVGAGI. The CDR3 length is 15 residues. Trimming took 6 bases from V and 2 from J; bases not matched to a gene: 9. CDR3 region: CASRPPGLGAYEQYF. Here the CDR3 DNA reads TGTGCCAGCAGACCTCCGGGACTAGGAGCCTACGAGCAGTACTTC.

This chain links TRBV2 with TRBJ2-5, with 7 bases fitting TRBD2. After removal of 7 bases from V and 5 bases from J, the junction contained 10 bases not matched to a gene. The V gene's germline CDR1 is SNHLY and CDR2 FYNNEI. The CDR3 sequence is 14 residues long. The CDR3 nucleotides read TGTGCCAGCACCCGGACTAGTTCTGGGGAGACCCAGTACTTC. Translated, it gives CASTRTSSGETQYF.

This clone was counted a few times. The J gene is TRBJ2-7, the V gene TRBV7-9; 8 nucleotides match TRBD1. With 5 bases clipped from V and 3 bases from J, the junction kept 6 bases outside the gene matches. The length of the CDR3 is 14 residues. Germline V gene lookup returns CDR1 SEHNR and CDR2 FQNEAQ (reference sequence). CDR3 in DNA: TGTGCCAGCAGCCATGGGACAGGAAACTACGAGCAGTACTTC. Amino acids: CASSHGTGNYEQYF. The whole variable domain, remainder taken from reference TRBV7-9 and TRBJ2-7, is DTGVSQNPRHKITKRGQNVTFRCDPISEHNRLYWYRQTLGQGPEFLTYFQNEAQLEKSRLLSDRFSAERPKGSFSTLEIQRTEQGDSAMYLCASSHGTGNYEQYFGPGTRLTVT.

In its sample, this clone was seen once. This sequence joins TRBV7-6 and TRBJ2-6, with 8 nucleotides matching TRBD1. The CDR3 extends over 18 amino acids. The J segment lost 0 bases and the V segment lost 0 bases, leaving 4 bases of the junction unmatched. The germline V gene has CDR1 SGHVS and CDR2 FNYEAQ. CDR3 coding DNA: TGTGCCAGCAGCTTAGCCAGGACAGGGCGCTCTGGGGCCAACGTCCTGACTTTC. It translates to CASSLARTGRSGANVLTF.

The rearrangement joins TRBV5-1 to TRBJ2-3; D is possibly TRBD2 (5 bases). CDR3 length: 14 amino acids. Trimming removed 0 bases at V and 4 bases at J, with 9 bases between. Looked up from germline, CDR1 is SGHRS and CDR2 is YFSETQ. The CDR3 here is CASSLDPGSDTQYF. CDR3 in DNA: TGCGCCAGCAGCTTGGACCCGGGATCAGATACGCAGTATTTT.

V and J are TRBV7-9 and TRBJ2-1, with D possibly being TRBD2 (7 bases). Germline CDR1 SEHNR, CDR2 FQNEAQ (reference sequence). Trimming pared 8 bases from V and 9 bases from J, leaving 23 bases between. The CDR3 spans 15 residues. CDR3 sequence reads: CASEEAPGGHSEQFF. The CDR3 nucleotides are TGTGCCAGCGAAGAGGCCCCCGGGGGGCATTCTGAGCAGTTCTTC.

The chain uses TRBV19 and TRBJ1-2; D is perhaps TRBD1 (6 bases). Deletions cut 5 bases from V and 4 bases from J, with 8 bases between. The CDR3 runs to 12 residues. Looked up from germline, CDR1 is LNHDA and CDR2 is SQIVND (reference sequence). CDR3 DNA: TGTGCCAGTAGTGGGGGCGTCTATGGCTACACCTTC. Amino acids: CASSGGVYGYTF.

This sequence joins TRBV20-1 and TRBJ2-3; no clear D. Trimming took 3 bases from V and 10 from J, leaving 11 bases between them. The CDR3 has 11 residues. Germline V gene data show CDR1 as DFQATT and CDR2 as SNEGSKA (reference sequence). CDR3 amino acids: CSASGGSPQYF. CDR3 DNA: TGCAGTGCTAGTGGTGGCAGTCCGCAGTATTTT.

Comments on this clone: Other DNA sequences in the sample encode the same CDR3. The chain carries TRBV3-1 (or the pseudogene TRBV3-2) and TRBJ2-1, with D possibly TRBD1 on 5 matching bases. CDR3 length equals 15 residues. Trimming removed 3 bases from V and 1 base from J, with 10 bases in between. The germline V gene has CDR1 LGHDT and CDR2 YNNKEL (reference sequence). The CDR3 DNA sequence: TGTGCCAGCAGCCAGGGGCTAGTATCCTACAATGAGCAGTTCTTC. It is translated as CASSQGLVSYNEQFF.

V gene TRBV12-2 combines with J gene TRBJ2-1; the D call TRBD1 from the table was never checked on the DNA. TRBV12-2 is a pseudogene segment. The CDR3 has 14 residues. The CDR3 loop is CASRPKELGDEQFF. In DNA form, the CDR3 reads TGTGCAAGTCGCCCAAAAGAGTTGGGCGATGAGCAGTTCTTC.

The V call is TRBV15, the J call TRBJ2-7, with a tentative D call TRBD2 (6 bases). The CDR3 has 14 residues. The germline V gene encodes CDR1 LNHNV and CDR2 YYDKDF (reference sequence). The ends were cut back, 0 bases at V and 7 bases at J, with 13 bases in the middle. CDR3 region: CATSRDASGDEQYF. CDR3 nucleotide sequence: TGTGCCACCAGCAGAGATGCATCGGGGGATGAGCAGTACTTC.

This chain joins TRBV3-1 (or the pseudogene TRBV3-2) and TRBJ2-7; possibly TRBD2 for D (5 bases). Germline assignment: CDR1 LGHDT and CDR2 YNNKEL (reference sequence). Trimming left V 4 bases short and J 0 bases short, with 10 bases between. CDR3 length equals 14 residues. The DNA for the CDR3 is TGTGCCAGCAGCCCCTTACTAGACTCCTACGAGCAGTACTTC. Encoded protein: CASSPLLDSYEQYF.

This clone showed up just once. The chain is built from TRBV2 and TRBJ1-4; 7 bases agree with TRBD1. This CDR3 spans 15 amino acids. Germline loops: CDR1 SNHLY, CDR2 FYNNEI. J lost 8 bases, V lost 1 base, and 7 bases had no gene match. DNA for the CDR3: TGTGCCAGCAGTGAAGAGACAGGGCGGTGGGAAAAACTGTTTTTT. Residues: CASSEETGRWEKLFF.

The chain couples TRBV7-9 to TRBJ2-1; D is possibly TRBD2 (6 bases). Trimming took 5 bases from V and 5 from J, leaving 22 bases between them. CDR3 length: 17 residues. Germline V gene lookup returns CDR1 SEHNR and CDR2 FQNEAQ (reference sequence). The CDR3 region has the DNA TGTGCCAGCAGCCTAGGGTCGGGGGTACAATGGCACAATGAGCAGTTCTTC. It yields the protein CASSLGSGVQWHNEQFF. Based on the CDR3 plus reference TRBV7-9 and TRBJ2-1, the full variable domain is DTGVSQNPRHKITKRGQNVTFRCDPISEHNRLYWYRQTLGQGPEFLTYFQNEAQLEKSRLLSDRFSAERPKGSFSTLEIQRTEQGDSAMYLCASSLGSGVQWHNEQFFGPGTRLTVL.

The chain has TRBV5-1 and TRBJ2-5; D is perhaps TRBD2 (5 bases). CDR3 size: 12 residues. V was shortened by 4 bases and J by 5 bases, with 9 bases between the two germline ends. Germline-derived CDR1 and CDR2 are SGHRS and YFSETQ. The CDR3 coding sequence is TGCGCCAGCAGCGCGGGCGGGGAGACCCAGTACTTC. It encodes CASSAGGETQYF.

The rearrangement joins TRBV24-1 to TRBJ2-2; 8 bases are a match to TRBD2. This CDR3 has 13 amino acids. Trimming cost V 9 bases and J 8 bases; bases outside gene matches: 7. Germline V lookup: CDR1 KGHDR, CDR2 SFDVKD. The CDR3 sequence: CATQFSGTGELFF. Written as DNA, the CDR3 is TGTGCCACCCAGTTTAGCGGGACGGGGGAGCTGTTTTTT.

The chain links TRBV7-9 to TRBJ2-2, with 7 bases matching TRBD2. The CDR3 totals 17 residues. CDR1 is SEHNR and CDR2 is FQNEAQ in the germline V gene (reference sequence). The V and J ends lost 3 bases and 7 bases, in that order; junction bases with no gene match: 14. The CDR3 sequence is CASSLGLRTSSIGELFF. CDR3 DNA: TGTGCCAGCAGCTTGGGGTTGCGGACTAGTAGCATCGGGGAGCTGTTTTTT.